This TCR beta chain derives from a study of prognosis after radiotherapy for stage I lung cancer. The wider study: Patients were 10 to 15 men and roughly 6 women aged about 53 to 90, median roughly 79 years. Radiotherapy took the form of SBRT (3 to 5 fractions) with a biologically effective dose of at least 100 Gy. Several patients had distant metastases at a median of around seven months after radiotherapy, and about 14 showed no significant progression.

Genomic DNA served as the source from which two-round multiplex PCR generated TCR beta CDR3 amplicons. Round one of PCR was performed, and it used primers specific to each TRBV and TRBJ gene. Via MiXCR, TCRdb re-called the multiplex PCR reads, giving one row per CDR3 protein. This sample yields about 18,000 distinct CDR3 sequences, of which roughly 47% are seen a single time; about two fifths belongs to the top ten. No patient had prior chemotherapy, radiotherapy or other malignancies, and all were node-negative on CT and PET/CT. In germline, CDR1 is SGHNT, CDR2 YYREEE (reference sequence). This CDR3 comprises 17 residues. With 4 bases clipped from V and 3 bases from J, the junction kept 7 bases outside the gene matches.

The genes are TRBV5-4 and TRBJ2-3, with TRBD2 matching 14 bases. This TCR derives from a donor at least 50 years old with non-small cell lung cancer. Material: PBMCs, obtained before or after stereotactic body radiation therapy (not recorded which). The chain's CDR3 is CASSLRLAGGLTDTQYF. CDR3 DNA: TGTGCCAGCAGCCTCAGACTAGCGGGAGGGCTTACAGATACGCAGTATTTT.